These T cell receptor beta chains were read from a single sample in a study of T cell repertoires in cytomegalovirus infection. TCRdb re-called the reads with MiXCR, one entry per CDR3 protein. Of around 740,000 distinct CDR3 sequences detected, roughly 35% appear once; the ten largest clones hold 2.8%. The sequencing input was PBMCs. The receptor set was obtained from a human donor in good health (CMV status not recorded). Some clones in this sample may be carry-over from other donors' samples. The CDR3 runs from the conserved cysteine through the conserved F or W. Fields, in order: D gene, J gene, clone size, V gene, CDR3 DNA, CDR3 protein. The D gene is left open where the match is weak. Rows give clone size only sometimes, using once, few, many, or a class for an expanded clone.

NA,TRBJ1-3,few,TRBV12-3/TRBV12-4,TGTGCCAGCAATCAATACGACAATTCTGGAAACACCATATATTTT,CASNQYDNSGNTIYF
TRBD1,TRBJ1-2,few,TRBV12-3/TRBV12-4,TGTGCCAGCAGGCCGACAGGGGTCTATGGCTACACCTTC,CASRPTGVYGYTF
TRBD2,TRBJ2-7,many,TRBV7-8,TGTGCCTGCCTTGTAGCGGGGGACTACGAGCAGTACTTC,CACLVAGDYEQYF
NA,TRBJ2-7,few,TRBV7-9,TGTGCCAGCAGCTTGGACCCAGTCCACGAGCAGTACTTC,CASSLDPVHEQYF
NA,TRBJ1-2,few,TRBV7-2,TGTGCCAGCAGCCCGGGGGGCAGGGGATCCGGCTACACCTTC,CASSPGGRGSGYTF
TRBD2,TRBJ2-2,NA,TRBV7-2,TGTGCCAGCAGCTCGTCCGGGACTAGGGCCCGGGAGCTGTTTTTT,CASSSSGTRARELFF
TRBD1,TRBJ1-1,NA,TRBV28,TGTGCCAGCAGCCCCACACGGACAGGGTTGAGAGCTTTCTTT,CASSPTRTGLRAFF
NA,TRBJ2-7,NA,TRBV10-3,TGTGCCATCAGTGAGCCGGGTTGGTCAGGGTCATCCTACGAGCAGTACTTC,CAISEPGWSGSSYEQYF
TRBD2,TRBJ2-1,NA,TRBV20-1,TGCAGTGCGTTCACTAGCGGGAGGCGCAATGAGCAGTTCTTC,CSAFTSGRRNEQFF
NA,TRBJ1-2,few,TRBV7-2,TGTGCCAGCAGCTCACAGAGGCGTGGCGGCTACACCTTC,CASSSQRRGGYTF
TRBD2,TRBJ2-1,NA,TRBV14,TGTGCCAGCAGCCAAGAAGAACTAGCGGGAGTCACCTCCTACAATGAGCAGTTCTTC,CASSQEELAGVTSYNEQFF
TRBD1,TRBJ1-2,many,TRBV27,TGTGCCAGCAGTTCACAGGGACAGGGTTCGGCTGGCTACACCTTC,CASSSQGQGSAGYTF
TRBD2,TRBJ2-3,NA,TRBV10-1,TGCGCCAGCAGTCGGATTGGACTAGCGGAGAGCACAGATACGCAGTATTTT,CASSRIGLAESTDTQYF
NA,TRBJ2-3,many,TRBV28,TGTGCCAGTTCGGGAGAAGGGAGAACAGATACGCAGTATTTT,CASSGEGRTDTQYF
NA,TRBJ1-1,few,TRBV11-3,TGTGCCAGCAGCTTACAGGGGAGTACCACTGAAGCTTTCTTT,CASSLQGSTTEAFF
TRBD1,TRBJ2-1,NA,TRBV18,TGTGCCAGCTCACCAGTCGGGGGCAGGGGGCCCTACAATGAGCAGTTCTTC,CASSPVGGRGPYNEQFF